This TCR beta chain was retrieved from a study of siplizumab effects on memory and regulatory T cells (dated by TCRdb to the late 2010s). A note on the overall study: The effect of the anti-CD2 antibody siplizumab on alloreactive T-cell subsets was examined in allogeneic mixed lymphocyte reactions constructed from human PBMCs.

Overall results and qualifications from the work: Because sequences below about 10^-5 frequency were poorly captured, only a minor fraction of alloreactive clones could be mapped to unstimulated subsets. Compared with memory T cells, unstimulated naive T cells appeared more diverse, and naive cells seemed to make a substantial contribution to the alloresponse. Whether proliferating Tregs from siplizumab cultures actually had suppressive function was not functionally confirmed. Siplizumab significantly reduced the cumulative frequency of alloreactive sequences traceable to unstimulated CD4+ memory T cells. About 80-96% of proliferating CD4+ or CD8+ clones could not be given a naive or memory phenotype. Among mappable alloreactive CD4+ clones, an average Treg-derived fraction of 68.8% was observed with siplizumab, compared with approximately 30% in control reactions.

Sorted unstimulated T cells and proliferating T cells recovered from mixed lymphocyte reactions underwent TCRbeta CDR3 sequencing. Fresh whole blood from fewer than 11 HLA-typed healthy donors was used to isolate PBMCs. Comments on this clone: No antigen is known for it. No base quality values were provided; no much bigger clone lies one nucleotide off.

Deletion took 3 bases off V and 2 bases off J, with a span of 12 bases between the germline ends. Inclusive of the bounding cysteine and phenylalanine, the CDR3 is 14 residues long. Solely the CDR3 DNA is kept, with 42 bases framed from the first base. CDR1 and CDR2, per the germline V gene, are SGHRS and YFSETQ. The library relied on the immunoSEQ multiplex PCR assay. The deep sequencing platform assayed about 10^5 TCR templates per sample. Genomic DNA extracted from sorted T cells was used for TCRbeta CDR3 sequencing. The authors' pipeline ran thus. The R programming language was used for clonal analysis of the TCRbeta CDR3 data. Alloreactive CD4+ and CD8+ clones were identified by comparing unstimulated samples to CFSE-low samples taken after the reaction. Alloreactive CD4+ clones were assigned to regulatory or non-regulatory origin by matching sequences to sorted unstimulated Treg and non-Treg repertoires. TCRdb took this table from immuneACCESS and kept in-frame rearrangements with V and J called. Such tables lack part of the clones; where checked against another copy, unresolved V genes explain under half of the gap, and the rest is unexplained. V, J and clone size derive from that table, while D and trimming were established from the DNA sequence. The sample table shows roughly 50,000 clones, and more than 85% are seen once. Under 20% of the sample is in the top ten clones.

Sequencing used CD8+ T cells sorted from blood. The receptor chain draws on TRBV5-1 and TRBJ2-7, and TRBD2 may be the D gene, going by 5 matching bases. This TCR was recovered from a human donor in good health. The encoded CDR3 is CASSSIGITYEQYF. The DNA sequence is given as TGCGCCAGCAGCTCGATCGGGATTACCTACGAGCAGTACTTC.